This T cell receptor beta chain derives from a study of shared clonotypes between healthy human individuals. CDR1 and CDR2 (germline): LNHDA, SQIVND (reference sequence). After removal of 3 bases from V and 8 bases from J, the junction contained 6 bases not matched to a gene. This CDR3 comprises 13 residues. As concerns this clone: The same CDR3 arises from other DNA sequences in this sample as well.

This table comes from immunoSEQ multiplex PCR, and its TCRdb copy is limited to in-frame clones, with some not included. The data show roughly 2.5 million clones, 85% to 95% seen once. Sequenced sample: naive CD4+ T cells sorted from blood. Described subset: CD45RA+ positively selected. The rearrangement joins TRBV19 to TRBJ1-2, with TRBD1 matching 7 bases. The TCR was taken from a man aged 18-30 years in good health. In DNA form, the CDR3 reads TGTGCCAGTAGTATCCGACAGGGTGGCGGCTACACCTTC. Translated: CASSIRQGGGYTF.